This T cell receptor beta chain was sequenced for a study of CD4 and CD8 cells across lung adenocarcinoma regions. The CDR3 has 15 residues. Germline CDR1 is MNHNS and CDR2 is SASEGT. Unmatched junction bases numbered 8, after V lost 8 bases and J lost 4 bases. TCRdb recomputed calls from the PCR reads with MiXCR, one row per CDR3 protein. The sample has 8,200 or so distinct CDR3 sequences; about 59% are singletons. The V call is TRBV6-1, the J call TRBJ2-1, with 10 bases that match TRBD2. The material sequenced was CD8+ T cells from the center of a lung tumor. The clonotype comes from a female donor with lung adenocarcinoma. The CD4 and CD8 labels of this study may be unreliable. CDR3 DNA sequence: TGTGCCAGCTCCCCTCTAGCGGGGGAATACAATGAGCAGTTCTTC. It is translated as CASSPLAGEYNEQFF.